Shown below are 20 T cell receptor beta chains from a single sample sequenced in a study of blood T cell repertoires in COVID-19. Sequencing used immunoSEQ multiplex PCR; TCRdb keeps in-frame clones, though not all of them. The table includes about 190,000 clones, roughly 82% detected once. The specimen was peripheral blood. These receptors were taken from a woman aged 25 to 45 with acute or convalescent COVID-19.

This chain links TRBV10-2 with TRBJ1-1, with D hard to call. The CDR3 runs 16 residues. Germline CDR1 and CDR2: WSHSY and SAAADI. Trimming removed 0 bases at V and 4 bases at J, with 15 bases between. In DNA, the CDR3 is TGCGCCAGCAGTGAGTCGCTAGGCCTAAGGTCCACTGAAGCTTTCTTT. Translation: CASSESLGLRSTEAFF.

The chain joins TRBV2 to TRBJ2-7; 9 bases fit TRBD1. CDR3 length: 13 amino acids. The V segment lost 9 bases and the J segment 3 bases; nucleotides outside the gene matches: 6. Germline V lookup: CDR1 SNHLY, CDR2 FYNNEI. The CDR3 region has the DNA TGTGCCAGTAACAGGGGGCGCCTCTACGAGCAGTACTTC. This translates into CASNRGRLYEQYF.

J is TRBJ1-1 and V is TRBV6-5; a weak D match, TRBD1 (6 bases). The CDR3 runs 14 residues. Per the germline V gene, CDR1 is MNHEY and CDR2 is SVGAGI. Trimming cost V 4 bases and J 11 bases, with 20 bases left between them. CDR3 sequence reads: CASSSTEAGTRAFF. CDR3 DNA sequence: TGTGCCAGCAGTTCTACGGAGGCCGGGACACGGGCTTTCTTT.

The V call is TRBV27, the J call TRBJ1-5, with unresolved D. The CDR3 has 17 amino acids. Germline V lookup: CDR1 MNHEY, CDR2 SMNVEV (reference sequence). V dropped 6 bases and J dropped 1 base, with 19 bases sitting between them. The CDR3 spells CASSVLGSRGSNQPQHF. In DNA, the CDR3 is TGTGCCAGCAGCGTGTTGGGGAGTCGTGGGAGCAATCAGCCCCAGCATTTT.

The gene calls are TRBV7-3 and TRBJ2-3; 9 nucleotides match TRBD1. CDR1 and CDR2 from the germline V gene are SGHTA and FQGTGA. The V gene end was trimmed by 4 bases and the J gene end by 10 bases; junction bases not matched to a gene: 9. The CDR3 covers 14 residues. CDR3 amino acids: CASSSGQGFTPQYF. The DNA for the CDR3 is TGTGCCAGCAGCTCCGGACAGGGGTTCACCCCGCAGTATTTT.

A single count supports this clone. The V call is TRBV28, the J call TRBJ1-3; D is ambiguous. The CDR3 is 15 amino acids. The V gene's germline CDR1 is MDHEN and CDR2 SYDVKM. The V end was cut by 6 bases, the J end by 1 base, with 13 bases between. CDR3 sequence: CASRPTTVSGNTIYF. The CDR3 DNA is TGTGCCAGCAGGCCAACAACAGTGTCTGGAAACACCATATATTTT.

The V gene is TRBV18, the J gene TRBJ1-1; TRBD1 might be the D (5 bases). CDR3 size: 16 residues. Trimming removed 1 base from V and 1 base from J, with 13 bases in between. Per germline, CDR1 KGHSH and CDR2 LQKENI. This chain's CDR3 is CASSPLPFDRNTEAFF. The CDR3 nucleotides are TGTGCCAGCTCACCACTCCCCTTTGACAGGAACACTGAAGCTTTCTTT.

The rearrangement joins TRBV6-2 or TRBV6-3 to TRBJ2-7; tentatively, D is TRBD1 (6 bases). This CDR3 spans 13 amino acids. The V gene's germline CDR1 is MNHEY and CDR2 SVGEGT. V was trimmed by 5 bases and J by 6 bases, leaving 14 bases between them. The CDR3 bases are TGTGCCAGCAGTCAGCGCAGGGGCGGCGAGCAGTACTTC. Protein product: CASSQRRGGEQYF.

This clone was counted a few times. The V and J genes are TRBV4-2 and TRBJ2-2; 9 bases match TRBD1. The CDR3 runs to 17 residues. V shed 2 bases and J 5 bases; nucleotides not matched to a gene: 9. Germline V lookup: CDR1 LGHNA, CDR2 YNFKEQ. In DNA, the CDR3 is TGTGCCAGCAGCCAATACCTACAGGGGGCGCGAACCGGGGAGCTGTTTTTT. Its translation: CASSQYLQGARTGELFF.

V usage is TRBV28 and J usage is TRBJ2-5; perhaps TRBD2 as D (6 bases). The CDR3 is made up of 16 amino acids. Trimming removed 4 bases at V and 0 bases at J, with 15 bases between. Per the germline V gene, CDR1 is MDHEN and CDR2 is SYDVKM. This chain's CDR3 is CASSSHGTLHQETQYF. DNA of the CDR3: TGTGCCAGCAGTTCACATGGGACTCTCCACCAAGAGACCCAGTACTTC.

This chain links TRBV7-9 with TRBJ2-2; a possible D gene is TRBD1 (5 bases). In germline, CDR1 is SEHNR, CDR2 FQNEAQ (reference sequence). The CDR3 extends over 15 amino acids. Deletions cut 10 bases from V and 0 bases from J, with 15 bases between. The CDR3 DNA reads as TGTGCCACTCCCGCCAGGGTCACGAACACCGGGGAGCTGTTTTTT. As protein: CATPARVTNTGELFF.

V usage is TRBV10-3 and J usage is TRBJ1-2, with D perhaps TRBD1 (5 bases). Deletions cut 7 bases from V and 4 bases from J, with 7 bases between. CDR1 and CDR2 (germline): ENHRY, SYGVKD. The length of the CDR3 is 11 residues. CDR3 sequence: CAITDSYGYTF. CDR3 DNA: TGTGCCATCACTGACAGCTATGGCTACACCTTC.

A note on this clone: At one boundary the junction diverges from the germline segment, which might be a read error. V gene TRBV29-1 combines with J gene TRBJ2-5; 8 nucleotides agree with TRBD1. The germline gives CDR1 SQVTM, CDR2 ANQGSEA. The CDR3 covers 13 residues. The CDR3 spells CSVEETGQGTPDF. The CDR3 DNA is TGCAGCGTTGAAGAGACCGGACAGGGAACCCCGGACTTC.

The chain uses TRBV5-6 and TRBJ1-1; TRBD1 matches at 10 bases. Trimming removed 2 bases from V and 4 bases from J; junction bases left unmatched: 2. There are 14 residues in the CDR3. CDR1 SGHDT and CDR2 YYEEEE come from the germline V gene. The CDR3 region has the DNA TGTGCCAGCAGCTTAGGGACAGGGGCCACTGAAGCTTTCTTT. Its translation is CASSLGTGATEAFF.

The CDR3 here is CAWGPQQGHYF. CDR3 coding DNA: TGTGCCTGGGGGCCGCAACAGGGACATTACTTC. This chain joins TRBV30 and TRBJ2-7; D may be TRBD1 (6 bases). V lost 5 bases to trimming and J lost 13 bases, with 18 bases between them. Germline CDR1 and CDR2: GTSNPN and SVGIG (reference sequence). This CDR3 region has 11 residues.

The chain has TRBV10-3 and TRBJ1-1, with D possibly being TRBD1 (5 bases). Per germline, CDR1 ENHRY and CDR2 SYGVKD. Deletions cut 5 bases from V and 7 bases from J, with 17 bases between. The CDR3 spans 14 residues. The CDR3 bases are TGTGCCATCAGTAAGACAGAAGGGGTTGTTGAAGCTTTCTTT. This encodes CAISKTEGVVEAFF.

The V gene is TRBV11-3, the J gene TRBJ2-3; the match to TRBD1 covers 9 bases. The CDR3 spans 16 residues. The V and J ends lost 4 bases and 6 bases, in that order; junction bases with no gene match: 11. Germline V gene lookup returns CDR1 SGHNT and CDR2 YENEEA. The CDR3 nucleotides read TGTGCCAGCAGCTCAAAACAGGGGGCTTTGGTGGATACGCAGTATTTT. This sequence encodes CASSSKQGALVDTQYF.

In nucleotides, the CDR3 is TGTGCCAGCAGCTTATTTGCGGGAGTCTCGGAGACCCAGTACTTC. Amino acids: CASSLFAGVSETQYF. This rearrangement joins TRBV7-2 to TRBJ2-5; 7 bases match TRBD2. The length of the CDR3 is 15 residues. The J segment lost 5 bases and the V segment lost 2 bases, leaving 8 bases of the junction unmatched. CDR1 is SGHTA and CDR2 is FQGNSA in the germline V gene.

The CDR3 nucleotides are TGTGCCAGCAGCACTGGACTAGATAATTCACCCCTCCACTTT. Translated, it gives CASSTGLDNSPLHF. The genes are TRBV5-6 and TRBJ1-6, with unresolved D. This CDR3 is 14 amino acids long. Trimming pared 4 bases from V and 5 bases from J, leaving 10 bases between. Germline CDR1 and CDR2: SGHDT and YYEEEE.

The V gene is TRBV18, the J gene TRBJ1-5, with TRBD1 matching 7 bases. The CDR3 totals 17 residues. Germline CDR1 reads KGHSH; CDR2 reads LQKENI. V gave up 1 base and J gave up 2 bases; unmatched junction bases: 8. As DNA, the CDR3 is TGTGCCAGCTCACCACGATGGGACAGCAAGGGCAATCAGCCCCAGCATTTT. It specifies CASSPRWDSKGNQPQHF.